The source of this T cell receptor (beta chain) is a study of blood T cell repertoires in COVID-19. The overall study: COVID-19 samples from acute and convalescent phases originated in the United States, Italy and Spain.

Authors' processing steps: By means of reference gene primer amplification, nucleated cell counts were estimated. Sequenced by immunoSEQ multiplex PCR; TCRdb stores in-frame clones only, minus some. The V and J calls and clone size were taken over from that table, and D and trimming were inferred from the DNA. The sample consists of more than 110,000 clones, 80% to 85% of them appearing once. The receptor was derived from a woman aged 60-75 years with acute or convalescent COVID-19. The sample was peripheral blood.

The DNA of the CDR3 is TGTGCCAGCAGCTTAGGAGGGCCAGGGGGAGAGACCCAGTACTTC. It yields the protein CASSLGGPGGETQYF. The gene calls are TRBV7-2 and TRBJ2-5; 7 nucleotides agree with TRBD1. Germline loops: CDR1 SGHTA, CDR2 FQGNSA. The V gene end was trimmed by 1 base and the J gene end by 4 bases; junction bases not matched to a gene: 6. The CDR3 extends over 15 amino acids. Drawing the rest from reference TRBV7-2 and TRBJ2-5, the complete variable domain is GAGVSQSPSNKVTEKGKDVELRCDPISGHTALYWYRQSLGQGLEFLIYFQGNSAPDKSGLPSDRFSAERTGGSVSTLTIQRTQQEDSAVYLCASSLGGPGGETQYFGPGTRLLVL.